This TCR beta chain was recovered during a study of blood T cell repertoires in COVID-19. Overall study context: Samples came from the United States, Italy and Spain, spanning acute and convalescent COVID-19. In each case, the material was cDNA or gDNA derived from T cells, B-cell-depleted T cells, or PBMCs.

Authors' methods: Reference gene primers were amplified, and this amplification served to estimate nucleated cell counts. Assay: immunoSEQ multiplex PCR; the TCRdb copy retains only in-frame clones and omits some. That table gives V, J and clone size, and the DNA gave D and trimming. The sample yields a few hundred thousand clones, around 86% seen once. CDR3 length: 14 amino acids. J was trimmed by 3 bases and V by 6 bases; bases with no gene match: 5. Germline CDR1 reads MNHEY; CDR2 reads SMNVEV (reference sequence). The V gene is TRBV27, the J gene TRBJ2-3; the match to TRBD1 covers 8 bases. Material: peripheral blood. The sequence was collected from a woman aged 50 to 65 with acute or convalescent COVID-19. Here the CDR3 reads CASSRDRGTDTQYF. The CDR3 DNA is TGTGCCAGCAGCCGTGACAGGGGAACAGATACGCAGTATTTT.